The 17 T cell receptor beta chains reported below all come from one sample, sequenced in a study of cytotoxic CD8 clonotypes in ibrutinib-treated CLL. Here immunoSEQ multiplex PCR was the method, and the copy in TCRdb shows in-frame clones only, minus some. The sample yields under 300,000 clones, roughly 76% seen once. Specimen: PBMCs, collected at disease progression, from a patient treated with ibrutinib. The source is a human donor with chronic lymphocytic leukemia.

This clone was seen once. This chain connects TRBV28 to TRBJ2-7, with D perhaps matching TRBD2 (6 bases). This CDR3 is 13 amino acids long. The V end lost 6 bases, the J end lost 4 bases, and 13 bases lay between the germline ends. Germline V gene sequence: CDR1 MDHEN, CDR2 SYDVKM. CDR3 sequence reads: CASSPGLTYEQYF. The CDR3 DNA reads TGTGCCAGCAGCCCGGGACTGACATACGAGCAGTACTTC.

V is TRBV6-5 and J is TRBJ1-4, with a possible D match to TRBD1 (5 bases). V lost 6 bases and J lost 1, with 12 bases in between. CDR1 MNHEY and CDR2 SVGAGI come from the germline V gene. The CDR3 runs to 15 residues. This chain's CDR3 is CASRTRRGTNEKLFF. CDR3 DNA: TGTGCCAGCAGGACCAGGAGGGGAACTAATGAAAAACTGTTTTTT.

This clone was seen a handful of times. V gene TRBV4-1 combines with J gene TRBJ2-7; TRBD1 is a possible D gene (5 bases). This CDR3 contains 14 residues. V was trimmed by 1 base and J by 3 bases, leaving 10 bases between them. Germline-derived CDR1 and CDR2 are MGHRA and YSYEKL. Here the CDR3 reads CASSQAVRDYEQYF. CDR3 nucleotide sequence: TGCGCCAGCAGCCAAGCGGTCAGGGACTACGAGCAGTACTTC.

This sequence joins TRBV27 and TRBJ1-1; TRBD1 might be the D (5 bases). This CDR3 has 17 residues. V was pared by 4 bases and J by 0 bases, with 18 bases between. Germline CDR1 is MNHEY and CDR2 is SMNVEV (reference sequence). This CDR3 is CASSSDYRNRLNTEAFF. CDR3 in DNA: TGTGCCAGCAGTTCCGACTACAGGAATCGACTGAACACTGAAGCTTTCTTT.

CDR3 in DNA: TGTGCCAGCAGCTTGGGATGGCCCGGCAAGCCCCAGCATTTT. It translates to CASSLGWPGKPQHF. The genes are TRBV5-8 and TRBJ1-5; D is unclear. Deletions cut 0 bases from V and 8 bases from J, with 12 bases between. Germline CDR1 and CDR2: SGHTS and YDEGEE. The CDR3 has 14 amino acids.

The chain recombines TRBV6-1 with TRBJ2-2; D gene ambiguous. CDR3 length: 13 amino acids. Trimming took 1 base from V and 6 from J, leaving 6 bases between them. CDR1 is MNHNS, CDR2 SASEGT, per germline. CDR3 bases: TGTGCCAGCAGTGAAGAAGGAGCCGGGGAGCTGTTTTTT. Translation gives CASSEEGAGELFF.

The chain has TRBV7-8 and TRBJ2-3, with 11 bases matching TRBD2. Germline CDR1 SGHVS, CDR2 FQNEAQ. The CDR3 totals 16 residues. The V and J ends lost 4 bases and 0 bases, in that order; junction bases with no gene match: 3. CDR3 amino acids: CASSSGLAVSTDTQYF. CDR3 sequence (DNA): TGTGCCAGCAGCTCGGGACTAGCGGTTAGCACAGATACGCAGTATTTT.

The chain recombines TRBV7-9 with TRBJ1-3; TRBD1 matches 10 bases. CDR3 length equals 18 residues. In germline, CDR1 is SEHNR, CDR2 FQNEAQ (reference sequence). J was trimmed by 3 bases and V by 2 bases; bases with no gene match: 10. Here the CDR3 DNA reads TGTGCCAGCAGCTTACGGTTGTTGGACAGGGGGAGTGGAAACACCATATATTTT. As protein: CASSLRLLDRGSGNTIYF.

This clone appeared a few times. The CDR3 reads CASSRQGARTEAFF. The CDR3 region has the DNA TGTGCCAGCAGCCGACAGGGAGCCCGGACTGAAGCTTTCTTT. J is TRBJ1-1 and V is TRBV7-9; TRBD1 agrees at 7 bases. The CDR3 consists of 14 residues. CDR1 and CDR2 (germline): SEHNR, FQNEAQ (reference sequence). V shed 5 bases, J shed 5 bases, and the junction held 8 bases outside the gene matches. Full variable domain (missing parts from reference TRBV7-9 and TRBJ1-1): DTGVSQNPRHKITKRGQNVTFRCDPISEHNRLYWYRQTLGQGPEFLTYFQNEAQLEKSRLLSDRFSAERPKGSFSTLEIQRTEQGDSAMYLCASSRQGARTEAFFGQGTRLTVV.

V usage is TRBV5-1 and J usage is TRBJ2-3, with no clear D. The V gene's germline CDR1 is SGHRS and CDR2 YFSETQ. V lost 0 bases to trimming and J lost 0 bases, with 5 bases between them. The CDR3 has 14 amino acids. This CDR3 is CASSLDLSTDTQYF. The DNA of the CDR3 is TGCGCCAGCAGCTTGGACCTAAGCACAGATACGCAGTATTTT.

The chain couples TRBV29-1 to TRBJ2-1; tentatively, D is TRBD2 (6 bases). The germline V and J ends were trimmed by 7 bases and 0 bases, with 13 bases remaining between them. CDR3 length: 14 residues. Germline CDR1 reads SQVTM; CDR2 reads ANQGSEA. The CDR3 sequence: CSGGDWGSYNEQFF. In nucleotides, the CDR3 is TGCAGCGGCGGGGATTGGGGCTCCTACAATGAGCAGTTCTTC.

A few counts support this clone. The chain carries TRBV29-1 and TRBJ1-2; 10 bases fit TRBD1. The germline V gene has CDR1 SQVTM and CDR2 ANQGSEA. Trimming at V came to 7 bases and at J to 5 bases, leaving 10 bases not matched to a gene. The CDR3 sequence is 14 residues long. The CDR3 is CSASRDRGVYGYTF. CDR3 DNA sequence: TGCAGCGCCTCCCGGGACAGGGGTGTTTATGGCTACACCTTC.

This clone was counted at least ten times. V usage is TRBV2 and J usage is TRBJ2-7; the D gene could be TRBD1 or TRBD2 (5 bases each). V was trimmed by 4 bases and J by 5 bases, leaving 9 bases between them. The CDR3 totals 12 residues. From germline, CDR1 is SNHLY and CDR2 FYNNEI. CDR3 coding DNA: TGTGCCAGCAGTGGGGGGAGCCACGAGCAGTACTTC. Translated: CASSGGSHEQYF.

CDR3 sequence reads: CSVPSYTDTQYF. CDR3 sequence (DNA): TGCAGCGTTCCCAGTTACACAGATACGCAGTATTTT. V and J are TRBV29-1 and TRBJ2-3; D unresolved. The V gene lost 5 bases and the J gene lost 2 bases, with 8 bases spanning the gap. The germline gives CDR1 SQVTM, CDR2 ANQGSEA. CDR3 length: 12 amino acids.

The chain has TRBV13 and TRBJ2-1; 13 positions match TRBD2. From germline, CDR1 is PRHDT and CDR2 FYEKMQ (reference sequence). This CDR3 comprises 15 residues. V lost 5 bases to trimming and J lost 12 bases; unmatched junction nucleotides: 10. The chain's CDR3 is CASSPRRRLAGGQFF. CDR3 nucleotides: TGTGCCAGCAGCCCCAGGAGGCGACTAGCGGGGGGGCAGTTCTTC.

The rearrangement joins TRBV7-2 to TRBJ2-7; D remains unclear. V lost 3 bases and J 2 bases, leaving 11 bases between the germline ends. This CDR3 spans 14 amino acids. Looked up from germline, CDR1 is SGHTA and CDR2 is FQGNSA. In nucleotides, the CDR3 is TGTGCCAGCAGCTTCCACAGTACGACCTACGAGCAGTACTTC. This sequence encodes CASSFHSTTYEQYF.

The J gene is TRBJ1-2, the V gene TRBV4-1; TRBD1 aligns across 9 bases. The CDR3 spans 15 residues. With 6 bases clipped from V and 2 bases from J, the junction kept 7 bases outside the gene matches. Germline values: CDR1 MGHRA, CDR2 YSYEKL. The CDR3 nucleotides read TGCGCCAGCAGAAATTCCGGGACAGGGAACTATGGCTACACCTTC. Translated, it gives CASRNSGTGNYGYTF.